This T cell receptor (beta chain) was observed in a study of synovial regulatory T cells in juvenile arthritis. Study summary: One patient received methotrexate plus infliximab; one lacked treatment information.

The CDR3 has 13 amino acids. The entry carries no DNA sequence. Germline-derived CDR1 and CDR2 are SGHRS and YFSETQ. Some clones are missing from TCRdb's copy, which holds only in-frame ones; the method was immunoSEQ multiplex PCR. Here the sample table reports 9,500 to 10,000 clones. This chain uses TRBV5-1 with TRBJ2-5; TCRdb picks TRBD1, but there is no DNA to check that call. The clonotype comes from a donor under 30 with juvenile idiopathic arthritis. Sequencing was carried out using Treg cells from blood. Noted subset: remaining (HLA-DR-negative) circulating blood Treg cells. The CDR3 loop reads CASSSGVGETQYF.